This TCR beta chain stems from a study of a mutant IDH1 vaccine in newly diagnosed glioma. Time point indicated: week 23, last vaccination. A 20-mer mutant IDH1 peptide at 300 ug was injected subcutaneously with topical imiquimod. TCRdb's copy holds only in-frame clones and misses some; the assay was immunoSEQ multiplex PCR. The data contain about 30,000 clones, 80% of them singletons. Note on this clone: What it recognizes is unknown.

Germline lookup yields CDR1 SGHTA and CDR2 FQGNSA. V was pared by 4 bases and J by 0 bases, with 15 bases between. The CDR3 totals 16 residues. Sequenced material: PBMCs, taken from a glioma patient whose treatment included an IDH1 peptide vaccine. V is TRBV7-2 and J is TRBJ1-1, with D tentatively TRBD1 (6 bases). The receptor was isolated from a young woman with glioma. In nucleotides, the CDR3 is TGTGCCAGCAGCTCATGGACAGCCTTTATGAACACTGAAGCTTTCTTT. This translates into CASSSWTAFMNTEAFF.